The TCR beta chain under discussion was sequenced for a study of shared clonotypes between healthy human individuals. V lost 6 bases to trimming and J lost 1 base, with 7 bases between them. The CDR3 is 12 amino acids. Germline values: CDR1 MGHDK, CDR2 SYGVNS. TCRdb keeps only in-frame clones here, not all; method: immunoSEQ multiplex PCR. The sample carries millions of clones, 85% to 95% recorded once. With respect to this clone: The same CDR3 arises from other DNA sequences in this sample as well.

This TCR came from a man aged 18 to 30 in good health. The rearrangement links TRBV25-1 to TRBJ2-7; D is unclear. Sequencing was carried out using naive CD4+ T cells sorted from blood. Sample subset: CD45RA+ positively selected. DNA for the CDR3: TGTGCCAGCAGAGGCAGTTCCTACGAGCAGTACTTC. It codes for CASRGSSYEQYF.